The following is a T cell receptor (beta chain) sequence with its context. Its antigen remains unknown. TCRdb keeps only in-frame clones here, not all; method: immunoSEQ multiplex PCR. Altogether 1.5 million to 2.5 million clones are present, about 95% being singletons, with the ten largest covering 1.2%. This specimen comes from a study of shared clonotypes between healthy human individuals. Findings and limits, study-wide: Naive CD4 clonotypes overlapped across several donors at roughly 5%. Incomplete sequencing of sorted subsets was indicated by rarefaction despite large depth. As a rule, naive subsets had a larger estimated richness than memory subsets.

CD45RO-negative, CCR7-selected cells formed the naive CD8 fraction, which excluded terminally differentiated effector memory CD45RA+ cells. Sequencing input: naive CD8+ T cells sorted from blood. This TCR was sampled from a man between 18 and 35 years old in good health.

CDR3 in DNA: TGTGCCAGCAGTGAATCTTACCGGGACTACGAGCAGTACTTC. This translates into CASSESYRDYEQYF. The V and J genes are TRBV25-1 and TRBJ2-7, with a possible D match to TRBD2 (5 bases). Germline CDR1 is MGHDK and CDR2 is SYGVNS. The CDR3 is 14 amino acids. V was cut by 1 base and J by 3 bases, with 10 bases left in between.